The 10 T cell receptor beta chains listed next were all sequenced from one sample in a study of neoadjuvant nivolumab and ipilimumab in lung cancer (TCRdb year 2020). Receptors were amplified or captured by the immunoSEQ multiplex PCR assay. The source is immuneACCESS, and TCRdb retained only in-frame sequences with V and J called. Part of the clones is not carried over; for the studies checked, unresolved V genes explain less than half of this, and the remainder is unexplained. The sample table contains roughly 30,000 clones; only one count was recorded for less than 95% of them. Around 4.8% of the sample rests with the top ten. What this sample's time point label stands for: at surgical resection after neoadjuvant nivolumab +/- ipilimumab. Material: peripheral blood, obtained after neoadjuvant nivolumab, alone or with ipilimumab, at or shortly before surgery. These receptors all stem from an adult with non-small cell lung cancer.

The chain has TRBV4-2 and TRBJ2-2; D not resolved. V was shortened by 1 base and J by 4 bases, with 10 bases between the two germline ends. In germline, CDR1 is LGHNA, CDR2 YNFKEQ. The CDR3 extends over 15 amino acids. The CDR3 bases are TGTGCCAGCAGCCAAGGCTACTCACTCACCGGGGAGCTGTTTTTT. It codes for CASSQGYSLTGELFF.

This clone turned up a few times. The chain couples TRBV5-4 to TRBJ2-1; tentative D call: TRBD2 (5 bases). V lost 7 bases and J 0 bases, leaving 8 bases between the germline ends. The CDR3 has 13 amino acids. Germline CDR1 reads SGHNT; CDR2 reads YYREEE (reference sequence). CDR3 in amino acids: CASHGGSYNEQFF. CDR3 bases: TGTGCCAGCCACGGAGGCTCCTACAATGAGCAGTTCTTC.

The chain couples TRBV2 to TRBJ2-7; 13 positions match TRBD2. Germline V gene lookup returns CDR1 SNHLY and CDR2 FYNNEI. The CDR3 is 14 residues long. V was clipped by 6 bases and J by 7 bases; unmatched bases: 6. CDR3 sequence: CASRPGLAGQEQYF. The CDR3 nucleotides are TGTGCCAGCAGGCCGGGACTAGCGGGGCAAGAGCAGTACTTC.

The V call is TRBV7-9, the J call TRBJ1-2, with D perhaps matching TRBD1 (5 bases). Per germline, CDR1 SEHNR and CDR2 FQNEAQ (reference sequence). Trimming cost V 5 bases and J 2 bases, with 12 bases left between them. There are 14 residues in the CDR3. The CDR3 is CASSPGRTNYGYTF. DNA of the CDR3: TGTGCCAGCAGCCCCGGACGGACAAACTATGGCTACACCTTC. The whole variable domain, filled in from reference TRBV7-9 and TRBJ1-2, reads DTGVSQNPRHKITKRGQNVTFRCDPISEHNRLYWYRQTLGQGPEFLTYFQNEAQLEKSRLLSDRFSAERPKGSFSTLEIQRTEQGDSAMYLCASSPGRTNYGYTFGSGTRLTVV.

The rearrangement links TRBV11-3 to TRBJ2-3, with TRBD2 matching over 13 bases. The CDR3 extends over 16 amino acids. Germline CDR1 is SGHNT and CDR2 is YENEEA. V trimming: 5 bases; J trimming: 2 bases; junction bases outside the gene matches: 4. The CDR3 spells CASSPGLAGVTDTQYF. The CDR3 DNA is TGTGCCAGCAGCCCCGGACTAGCGGGGGTCACAGATACGCAGTATTTT.

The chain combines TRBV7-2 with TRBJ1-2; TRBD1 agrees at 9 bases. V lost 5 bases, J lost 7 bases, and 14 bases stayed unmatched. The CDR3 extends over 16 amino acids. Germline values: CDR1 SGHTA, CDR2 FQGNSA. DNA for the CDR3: TGTGCCAGCAGCCCCCATGGTCCCGGGACAGGGACTGGCTACACCTTC. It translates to CASSPHGPGTGTGYTF. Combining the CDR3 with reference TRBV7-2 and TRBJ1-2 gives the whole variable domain GAGVSQSPSNKVTEKGKDVELRCDPISGHTALYWYRQSLGQGLEFLIYFQGNSAPDKSGLPSDRFSAERTGGSVSTLTIQRTQQEDSAVYLCASSPHGPGTGTGYTFGSGTRLTVV.

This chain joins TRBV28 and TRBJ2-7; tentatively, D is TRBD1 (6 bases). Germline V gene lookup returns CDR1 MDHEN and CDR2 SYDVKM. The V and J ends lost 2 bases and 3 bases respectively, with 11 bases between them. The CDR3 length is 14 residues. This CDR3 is CASSLGTPIYEQYF. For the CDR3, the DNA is TGTGCCAGCAGTTTAGGGACACCAATCTACGAGCAGTACTTC.

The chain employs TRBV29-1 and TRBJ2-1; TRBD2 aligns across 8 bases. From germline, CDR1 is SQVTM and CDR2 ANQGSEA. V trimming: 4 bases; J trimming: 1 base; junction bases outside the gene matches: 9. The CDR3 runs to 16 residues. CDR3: CSVVSSLAGSYNEQFF. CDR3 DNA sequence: TGCAGCGTTGTTAGCAGCCTAGCGGGTTCCTACAATGAGCAGTTCTTC.

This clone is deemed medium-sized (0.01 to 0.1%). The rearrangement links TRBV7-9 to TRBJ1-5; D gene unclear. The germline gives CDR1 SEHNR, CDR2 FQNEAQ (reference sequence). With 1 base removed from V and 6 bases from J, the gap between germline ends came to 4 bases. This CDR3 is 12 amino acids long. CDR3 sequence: CASSLGIQPQHF. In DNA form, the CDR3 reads TGTGCCAGCAGCTTAGGGATTCAGCCCCAGCATTTT.

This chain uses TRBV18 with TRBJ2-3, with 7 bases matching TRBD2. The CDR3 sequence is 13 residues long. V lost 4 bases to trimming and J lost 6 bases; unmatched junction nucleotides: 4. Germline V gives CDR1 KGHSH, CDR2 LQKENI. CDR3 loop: CASSLGAGDTQYF. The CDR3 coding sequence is TGTGCCAGCTCACTGGGAGCGGGGGATACGCAGTATTTT.